This paragraph covers one T cell receptor (beta chain) sequence. Libraries used 5'RACE template switching adding universal primer site and UMIs. TCRdb reworked the 5' RACE reads into one entry per CDR3 protein, no DNA. The listing records around 140,000 distinct CDR3 sequences. The data derive from a study of T cells expressing NK-cell markers. This clonotype originated in a young man in good health. The specimen sequenced was blood T cells: a sorted CD56 or NKG2C T cell subset, CD4+ or CD8+ T cells, or bulk PBMC T cells (not recorded which).

The CDR3 region is CAIRTVGEETQYF. V gene TRBV10-3 combines with J gene TRBJ2-5; without DNA, the TCRdb call of TRBD1 cannot be checked. This CDR3 has 13 residues. In germline, CDR1 is ENHRY, CDR2 SYGVKD.